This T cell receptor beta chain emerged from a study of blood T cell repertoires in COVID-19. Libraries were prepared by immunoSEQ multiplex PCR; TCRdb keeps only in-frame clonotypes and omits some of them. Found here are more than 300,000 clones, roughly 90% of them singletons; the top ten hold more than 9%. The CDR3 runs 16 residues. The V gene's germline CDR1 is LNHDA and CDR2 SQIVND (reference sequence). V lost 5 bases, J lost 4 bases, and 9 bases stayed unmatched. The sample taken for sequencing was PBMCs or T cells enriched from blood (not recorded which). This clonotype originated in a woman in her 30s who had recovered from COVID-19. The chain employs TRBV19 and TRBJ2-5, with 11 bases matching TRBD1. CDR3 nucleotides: TGTGCCAGTAGTTTCAGGACAGGGGGCGCACCAGAGACCCAGTACTTC. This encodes CASSFRTGGAPETQYF.